This TCR beta chain emerged from a study of blood T cell repertoires in COVID-19. There are 15 residues in the CDR3. The V gene's germline CDR1 is SGHNT and CDR2 YYREEE (reference sequence). Trimming stripped 0 bases from V and 3 bases from J, with 12 bases between. Libraries were prepared by immunoSEQ multiplex PCR; TCRdb keeps only in-frame clonotypes and omits some of them. The sample shows roughly 300,000 clones, approximately 91% of them seen only once. In Seattle, patients joined the study during active infection and were tracked longitudinally. This sequence originates from a woman in her twenties or thirties with COVID-19, enrolled during active disease. V is TRBV5-4 and J is TRBJ1-2, with D possibly matching TRBD1 (5 bases). Sequenced input: peripheral blood. CDR3 protein: CASSLGPLGHYGYTF. The CDR3 bases are TGTGCCAGCAGCTTGGGCCCTCTGGGGCACTATGGCTACACCTTC.